The following is a T cell receptor (beta chain) sequence with its context. The specificity of this receptor is unknown. No qualities accompany the bases; no much larger clone lies one base away. The collaborating institutions used their own protocols to collect whole blood in K2EDTA tubes. For TCRbeta analysis, collaborators shipped samples as frozen whole blood, isolated PBMCs, or DNA extracted from either of those sample types. This sample was taken from a study of blood T cell repertoires in COVID-19 (TCRdb year 2020). The study in broad terms: Collaborator samples came from the United States, Italy and Spain and covered acute and convalescent phases of COVID-19. The material from the prospective study consisted of cDNA or gDNA derived from T cells, B-cell-depleted T cells, or PBMCs. The dataset comprised deeply sampled blood TCRbeta repertoires from subjects exposed to, actively infected with, or recovered from COVID-19. A freely available public database, intended as a resource for researchers studying the immune response to SARS-CoV-2, is where the repertoires were released. The samples were drawn from two sources: the first 160 participants of the ongoing ImmuneRACE study, and 1,200 or so subjects contributed by 6 global collaborators. Nearly every sample came with metadata listing a de-identified subject ID, COVID-19 status, age in years and sex. Where available, HLA class I and class II types were obtained from metadata supplied by the sample provider rather than from assay-based typing. Beyond this particular receptor, the publication reports: How much clinical and demographic metadata was included differed by source and by participant, and the metadata was provided uncurated.

TCRbeta CDR3 regions were amplified from genomic DNA by means of the immunoSEQ Assay, a bias-controlled multiplex PCR. The source study handled its data this way. Nucleated cell counts per sample were estimated from amplification of reference gene primers within the assay. To quantify the absolute abundance of each unique TCRbeta CDR3 rearrangement, sequence reads were collapsed and filtered. For each sample, productive Simpson clonality was calculated as the square root of Simpson's diversity index across productive rearrangements. The table comes from immuneACCESS by way of TCRdb, which keeps in-frame sequences with V and J called. Part of the clones is missing from these tables; in studies checked, under half for an unresolved V gene and the rest for unknown reasons. The V and J calls and clone size come from that table; D and trimming were worked out from the DNA. The sample table holds 100,000 to 150,000 clones, of which 75% to 85% were seen once. The ten largest make up around a third of the sample.

There are 15 amino acids in the CDR3, from cysteine to phenylalanine inclusive. Of all the DNA, just the CDR3 is kept, 45 bases in frame from base 1. For CDR1 and CDR2, the germline V gene lists SGHRS and YFSETQ. Cut back by 0 bases and 5 bases, the V and J ends lie 14 bases apart. The sequence is built from TRBV5-1 and TRBJ1-2; TRBD1 is a possible D gene, resting on 5 matching bases. This clonotype originated in a middle-aged man with active or convalescent COVID-19. Sequences were obtained from peripheral blood. The base sequence is TGCGCCAGCAGCTTGGAGGGACCCCGGGGGTATGGCTACACCTTC. It codes for CASSLEGPRGYGYTF. With the rest looked up from the reference TRBV5-1 and TRBJ1-2 genes rather than sequenced, the full variable domain is KAGVTQTPRYLIKTRGQQVTLSCSPISGHRSVSWYQQTPGQGLQFLFEYFSETQRNKGNFPGRFSGRQFSNSRSEMNVSTLELGDSALYLCASSLEGPRGYGYTFGSGTRLTVV.